This T cell receptor (beta chain) was profiled in a study of early T cells in non-severe SARS-CoV-2 infection. Across the whole study: Bulk RNA isolated from unsorted whole blood underwent sequencing; chains were not paired. Study results and limitations: Matches to VDJdb favored anti-spike CD8 responses and missed private and CD4 specificities.

On this clonotype: Its antigen is still unknown.

Separate cDNA molecules each had unique molecular identifiers attached to them. TCRdb independently ran MiXCR on the 5' RACE reads; one entry per CDR3 protein. The data contain 52,000 or so distinct CDR3 sequences, approximately 12% of them singletons. The junction had 13 bases not matched to a gene; V was cut back by 2 bases and J by 3 bases. CDR1 is GTSNPN and CDR2 is SVGIG in the germline V gene (reference sequence). The CDR3 covers 17 residues. Sequencing was performed on whole blood. This chain joins TRBV30 and TRBJ2-3, with 8 positions matching TRBD2. The TCR originated in an adult who was a healthcare worker with PCR-confirmed SARS-CoV-2 infection or an uninfected control (not recorded which). This CDR3 reads CAWSWGRLAGPTDTQYF. DNA of the CDR3: TGTGCCTGGAGTTGGGGCAGGCTAGCGGGCCCGACAGATACGCAGTATTTT.